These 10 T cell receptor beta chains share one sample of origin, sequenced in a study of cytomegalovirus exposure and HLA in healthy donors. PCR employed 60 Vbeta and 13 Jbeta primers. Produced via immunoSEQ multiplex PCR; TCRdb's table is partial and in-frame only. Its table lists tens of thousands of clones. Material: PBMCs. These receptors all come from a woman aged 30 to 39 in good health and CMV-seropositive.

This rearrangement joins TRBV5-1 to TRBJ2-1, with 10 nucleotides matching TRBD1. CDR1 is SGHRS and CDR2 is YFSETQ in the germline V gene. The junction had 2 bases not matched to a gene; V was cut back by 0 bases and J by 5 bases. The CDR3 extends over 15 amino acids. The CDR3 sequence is CASSLGQGAHNEQFF. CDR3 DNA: TGCGCCAGCAGCTTGGGACAGGGGGCACACAATGAGCAGTTCTTC.

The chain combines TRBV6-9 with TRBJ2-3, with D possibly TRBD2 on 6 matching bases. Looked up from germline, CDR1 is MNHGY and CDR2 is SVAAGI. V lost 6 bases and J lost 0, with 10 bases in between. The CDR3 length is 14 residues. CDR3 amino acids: CASRTGLSTDTQYF. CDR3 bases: TGTGCCAGCAGGACGGGACTCAGCACAGATACGCAGTATTTT.

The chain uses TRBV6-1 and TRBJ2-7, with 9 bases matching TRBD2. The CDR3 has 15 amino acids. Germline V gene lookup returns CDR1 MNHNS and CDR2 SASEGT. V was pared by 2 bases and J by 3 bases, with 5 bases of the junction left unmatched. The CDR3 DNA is TGTGCCAGCAGTGAACAGAGCGGGGGGAGCTACGAGCAGTACTTC. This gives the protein CASSEQSGGSYEQYF.

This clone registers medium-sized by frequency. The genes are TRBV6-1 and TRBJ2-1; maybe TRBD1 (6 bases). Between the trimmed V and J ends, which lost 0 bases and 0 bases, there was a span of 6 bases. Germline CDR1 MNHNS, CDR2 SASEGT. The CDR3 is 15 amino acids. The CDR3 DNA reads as TGTGCCAGCAGTGAAGCAGGGGGCTCCTACAATGAGCAGTTCTTC. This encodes CASSEAGGSYNEQFF.

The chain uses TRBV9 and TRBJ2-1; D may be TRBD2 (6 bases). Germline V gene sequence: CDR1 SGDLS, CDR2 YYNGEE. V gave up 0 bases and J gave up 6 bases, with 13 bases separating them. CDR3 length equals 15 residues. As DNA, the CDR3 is TGTGCCAGCAGCGTAGTGAGCGGGTCCGTCAATGAGCAGTTCTTC. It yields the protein CASSVVSGSVNEQFF. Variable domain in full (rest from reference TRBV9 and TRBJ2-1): DSGVTQTPKHLITATGQRVTLRCSPRSGDLSVYWYQQSLDQGLQFLIQYYNGEERAKGNILERFSAQQFPDLHSELNLSSLELGDSALYFCASSVVSGSVNEQFFGPGTRLTVL.

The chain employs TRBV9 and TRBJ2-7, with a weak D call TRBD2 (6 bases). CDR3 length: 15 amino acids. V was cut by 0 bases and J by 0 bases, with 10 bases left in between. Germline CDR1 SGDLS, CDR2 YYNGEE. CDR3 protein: CASSVVPGVSYEQYF. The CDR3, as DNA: TGTGCCAGCAGCGTAGTCCCGGGGGTCTCCTACGAGCAGTACTTC.

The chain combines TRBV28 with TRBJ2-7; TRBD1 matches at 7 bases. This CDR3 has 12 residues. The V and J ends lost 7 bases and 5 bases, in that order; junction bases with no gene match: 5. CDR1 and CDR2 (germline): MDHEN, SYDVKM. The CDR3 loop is CASTGQGDEQYF. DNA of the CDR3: TGTGCCAGCACCGGGCAGGGGGACGAGCAGTACTTC. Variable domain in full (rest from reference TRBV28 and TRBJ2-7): DVKVTQSSRYLVKRTGEKVFLECVQDMDHENMFWYRQDPGLGLRLIYFSYDVKMKEKGDIPEGYSVSREKKERFSLILESASTNQTSMYLCASTGQGDEQYFGPGTRLTVT.

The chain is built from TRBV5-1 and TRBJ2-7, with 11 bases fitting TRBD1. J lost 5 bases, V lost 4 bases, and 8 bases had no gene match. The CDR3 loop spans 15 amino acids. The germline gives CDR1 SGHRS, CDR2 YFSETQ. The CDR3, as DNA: TGCGCCAGCAGCGACCGGGACAGGGGGGTCCACGAGCAGTACTTC. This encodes CASSDRDRGVHEQYF. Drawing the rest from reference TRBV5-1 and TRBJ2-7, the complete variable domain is KAGVTQTPRYLIKTRGQQVTLSCSPISGHRSVSWYQQTPGQGLQFLFEYFSETQRNKGNFPGRFSGRQFSNSRSEMNVSTLELGDSALYLCASSDRDRGVHEQYFGPGTRLTVT.

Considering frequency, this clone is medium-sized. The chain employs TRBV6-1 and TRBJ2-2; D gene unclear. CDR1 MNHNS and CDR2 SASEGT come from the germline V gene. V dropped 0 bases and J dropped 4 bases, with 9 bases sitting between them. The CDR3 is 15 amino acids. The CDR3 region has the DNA TGTGCCAGCAGTGAAGCTGTACAGTCCACCGGGGAGCTGTTTTTT. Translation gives CASSEAVQSTGELFF.

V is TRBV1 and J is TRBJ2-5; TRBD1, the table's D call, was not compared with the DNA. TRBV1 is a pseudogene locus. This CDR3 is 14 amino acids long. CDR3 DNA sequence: TGCACCAGCAGCCCTCAGGGGGTTCTGGGGACCCAGTACTTC. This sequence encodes CTSSPQGVLGTQYF.